This entry features one T cell receptor (beta chain) sequence. Profiling relied on immunoSEQ multiplex PCR, and the TCRdb table lists in-frame clones only, not all of them. The profile shows 75,000 to 95,000 clones, over 75% of them singletons. The record originates from a study of blood T cell repertoires in COVID-19. The CDR3 spans 16 residues. Germline trimming cut 0 bases from V and 6 bases from J; bases unmatched to any gene: 9. CDR1 is GTSNPN and CDR2 is SVGIG in the germline V gene (reference sequence). The gene calls are TRBV30 and TRBJ2-1, with 9 bases lining up with TRBD2. This clonotype was sampled from a middle-aged man with active COVID-19. Sample: peripheral blood. This CDR3 reads CAWSVMFQRGANEQFF. CDR3 DNA sequence: TGTGCCTGGAGTGTAATGTTCCAGCGGGGGGCCAATGAGCAGTTCTTC.